This is a list of T cell receptor beta chains from one sample in a study of memory CD4+ T cells and cytomegalovirus serostatus. Clones were sequenced by immunoSEQ multiplex PCR, and TCRdb holds only the in-frame ones, with some missing. The table lists about 50,000 clones, about 77% of them singletons. Sequences were obtained from memory CD4+ T cells from blood. These receptor sequences come from an adult in good health and CMV-seronegative. Each CDR3 is given with its conserved first and last residue. The D gene is left open where the match is weak. The size of a clone is reported for some rows only, either as once, few or many, or as a class for expanded clones.

.,TRBJ1-4,.,TRBV2,TGTGCCAGCAGGCTAACGGCCTCTACTACAACTAATGAAAAACTGTTTTTT,CASRLTASTTTNEKLFF
.,TRBJ2-7,.,TRBV2,TGTGCCAGTAAATCGGGGGCCGCCTACGAGCAGTACTTC,CASKSGAAYEQYF
.,TRBJ1-3,.,TRBV2,TGTGCCAGCAGTGAATTGGGACGGAACTCTGGAAACACCATATATTTT,CASSELGRNSGNTIYF
few,TRBJ2-2,TRBD2,TRBV6-4,TGTGCCAGCACCTTCAGGAGGGAAGGAGGCGGGAGCCCCACCGGGGAGCTGTTTTTT,CASTFRREGGGSPTGELFF
.,TRBJ1-5,TRBD1,TRBV30,TGTGCCTGGAGCTCAGGGGGGGATCAGCCCCAGCATTTT,CAWSSGGDQPQHF
few,TRBJ1-2,.,TRBV5-6,TGTGCCAGCAGCGACAGGTTAGGGTATGGCTACACCTTC,CASSDRLGYGYTF
.,TRBJ1-1,.,TRBV28,TGTGCCAGCAGCCTCCCCCCTCAGGGGCTAAACACTGAAGCTTTCTTT,CASSLPPQGLNTEAFF
.,TRBJ1-6,.,TRBV5-1,TGCGCCAGCAGCTTGGCCGCACAGGCGAATAATTCACCCCTCCACTTT,CASSLAAQANNSPLHF
.,TRBJ2-3,TRBD1,TRBV28,TGTGCCAGCAGTTCACCGGGACAGGGGGCGGATACGCAGTATTTT,CASSSPGQGADTQYF
once,TRBJ1-2,.,TRBV7-2,TGTGCCAGCAGCTTATTTGGGGATGGCTACACCTTC,CASSLFGDGYTF
.,TRBJ2-2,TRBD1,TRBV19,TGTGCCAGTTCGAGGGACAGGGAAGACACCGGGGAGCTGTTTTTT,CASSRDREDTGELFF
.,TRBJ2-3,TRBD2,TRBV18,TGTGCCAGCTCACCAGGGACTAGCGGAGGTAGCACAGATACGCAGTATTTT,CASSPGTSGGSTDTQYF
.,TRBJ1-2,TRBD1,TRBV6-1,TGTGCCAGCAAAGACAGGGGGGCGGGCTACACCTTC,CASKDRGAGYTF
once,TRBJ2-3,TRBD1,TRBV5-6,TGTGCCAGCAGCTTGATACAGGGGAGCACAGATACGCAGTATTTT,CASSLIQGSTDTQYF
.,TRBJ1-5,.,TRBV10-2,TGCGCCAGCAGTGATAGGGCTGAGGGCCAGCCCCAGCATTTT,CASSDRAEGQPQHF
.,TRBJ2-5,.,TRBV7-6,TGTGCCAGCAGCTTAGCCGGGACGGAAGAGACCCAGTACTTC,CASSLAGTEETQYF
.,TRBJ2-2,TRBD2,TRBV5-6,TGTGCCAGCAGCCTTAGCGGGAGCCCCACCGGGGAGCTGTTTTTT,CASSLSGSPTGELFF
few,TRBJ2-3,.,TRBV9,TGTGCCAGCAAGCGTGTAACGGCAGATACGCAGTATTTT,CASKRVTADTQYF
.,TRBJ2-5,.,TRBV6-6,TGTGCCAGCAGTTACTCGAATGAAGGGACCCAGTACTTC,CASSYSNEGTQYF
.,TRBJ2-2,.,TRBV18,TGTGCCAGCTCACCACGGGACATTAGCACCGGGGAGCTGTTTTTT,CASSPRDISTGELFF
.,TRBJ2-1,.,TRBV29-1,TGCAGCGTTGAAAGCCGAAGGGAGCAGTTCTTC,CSVESRREQFF
few,TRBJ1-2,TRBD1,TRBV6-5,TGTGCCAGCAGGGACAGGGGGCCGAACGCCTATGGCTACACCTTC,CASRDRGPNAYGYTF
few,TRBJ2-5,.,TRBV28,TGTGCCAGCAGTTTATGGTCCTGGACTGGAACTGGGGATCTCCAAGAGACCCAGTACTTC,CASSLWSWTGTGDLQETQYF
.,TRBJ1-3,TRBD1,TRBV18,TGTGCCAGCTCACCAGTTCAGGGGGAGAGCTCTGGAAACACCATATATTTT,CASSPVQGESSGNTIYF
.,TRBJ1-4,.,TRBV5-1,TGCGCCAGCAGCTCGACAGCAACTAATGAAAAACTGTTTTTT,CASSSTATNEKLFF
few,TRBJ1-5,TRBD1,TRBV28,TGTGCCAGCAGCCACCGGGACAGGGTCAATCAGCCCCAGCATTTT,CASSHRDRVNQPQHF
.,TRBJ1-6,TRBD1,TRBV30,TGTGCCTGGAGGGACAGGGTAAAGAATTCACCCCTCCACTTT,CAWRDRVKNSPLHF
.,TRBJ2-2,.,TRBV5-1,TGCGCCAGCAGCTTGGCTGCGGCTGTGAACACCGGGGAGCTGTTTTTT,CASSLAAAVNTGELFF
.,TRBJ2-2,.,TRBV11-3,TGTGCCAGCAGCCGTTCCAGAACCGGGGAGCTGTTTTTT,CASSRSRTGELFF
.,TRBJ1-3,.,TRBV4-2,TGTGCCAGCAGCCCTTCTGCCAGCTCTGGAAACACCATATATTTT,CASSPSASSGNTIYF
.,TRBJ1-2,TRBD1,TRBV29-1,TGCAGCGTTATGGACAGGCGTAACTATGGCTACACCTTC,CSVMDRRNYGYTF
.,TRBJ1-2,TRBD1,TRBV29-1,TGCAGCGCTGAAACCGGGACAGCTAACTATGGCTACACCTTC,CSAETGTANYGYTF
once,TRBJ2-7,.,TRBV21-1,TGTGCCAGCAGCAAAAACGCGACAGAGGACAACGAGCAGTACTTC,CASSKNATEDNEQYF
.,TRBJ1-2,.,TRBV21-1,TGTGCCAGCAGCATAGGGACAGGGCCGGGAGGCTACACCTTC,CASSIGTGPGGYTF
.,TRBJ1-4,TRBD1,TRBV10-2,TGCGCCAGCAGTGTTGCAGGGGGCAATGAAAAACTGTTTTTT,CASSVAGGNEKLFF
.,TRBJ2-7,.,TRBV27,TGTGCCAGCAGTTTAATTGGGGGCCTTAGCTCCTACGAGCAGTACTTC,CASSLIGGLSSYEQYF
.,TRBJ1-3,.,TRBV30,TGTGCCTGGAGCCCCTCGAGCCCTGGAAACACCATATATTTT,CAWSPSSPGNTIYF
.,TRBJ2-3,.,TRBV5-1,TGCGCCAGCAGCGTAGGGGGGCCGAGAGATACGCAGTATTTT,CASSVGGPRDTQYF
few,TRBJ2-6,.,TRBV5-1,TGCGCCAGCAGCGTGGACAGATCTGGGGCCAACGTCCTGACTTTC,CASSVDRSGANVLTF
.,TRBJ1-1,.,TRBV28,TGTGCCAGCAGTTTAGTTCAGGGTCCGCCTGAAGCTTTCTTT,CASSLVQGPPEAFF
.,TRBJ1-3,.,TRBV6-1,TGTGCCAGCAGTGAAAAGGGGGGGGTCTCTGGAAACACCATATATTTT,CASSEKGGVSGNTIYF
.,TRBJ2-7,TRBD1,TRBV28,TGTGCCAGCAGTTTGCCCGGGACAGGGATCGGCGAGCAGTACTTC,CASSLPGTGIGEQYF
.,TRBJ2-6,TRBD1,TRBV27,TGTGCCAGCAGTTTAAGGTTCGATGGGACAGGGAGTTTGAGGGGGGCCAACGTCCTGACTTTC,CASSLRFDGTGSLRGANVLTF
.,TRBJ1-1,.,TRBV27,TGTGCCAGCAGTTTAGGCAGGTCCTCGGCAGCTTTCTTT,CASSLGRSSAAFF
.,TRBJ1-2,.,TRBV7-9,TGTGCCAGCAGCTTAAACGAGGGTCCTAACTATGGCTACACCTTC,CASSLNEGPNYGYTF
.,TRBJ1-4,.,TRBV10-3,TGTGCCATCAGTGACAGGGGAATTGAAAAACTGTTTTTT,CAISDRGIEKLFF
.,TRBJ2-7,.,TRBV5-1,TGCGCCAGCAGCTTAGAGGGGACCTACGAGCAGTACTTC,CASSLEGTYEQYF
.,TRBJ2-1,TRBD2,TRBV4-1,TGCGCCAGCAGCCAAGATAAGGCTAGCGGGGCTTCCTACAATGAGCAGTTCTTC,CASSQDKASGASYNEQFF
once,TRBJ2-7,TRBD1,TRBV2,TGTGCCAGCGCCGGGACAGGGGGATACGAGCAGTACTTC,CASAGTGGYEQYF